Listed below are T cell receptor beta chains from one sample, sequenced in a study of T cells after yellow fever vaccination. TCRdb reprocessed the 5' RACE reads with MiXCR, giving one entry per CDR3 protein. Altogether around 350,000 distinct CDR3 sequences are present, approximately 5.7% being singletons, with the ten largest covering over 12%. Sample: PBMCs, taken 5 days after the yellow fever booster vaccination. The receptors shown here come from a man aged 25-45 years who received the YFV17D yellow fever vaccine. The CDR3 runs from the conserved cysteine through the conserved F or W. A D gene is named only where the DNA matches it firmly. Expanded clones get a size class; other rows say once, few or many, or leave the size out.

j_call: TRBJ1-3; d_call: .; clone_size: .; v_call: TRBV7-2; cdr3_nt: TGTGCCAGCAGCTTAGACCTTGGTCTCTCTGGAAACACCATATATTTT; cdr3_aa: CASSLDLGLSGNTIYF
j_call: TRBJ2-1; d_call: .; clone_size: .; v_call: TRBV5-6; cdr3_nt: TGTGCCAGCAGCCCTCAGGGCCTAGAGCAGTTCTTC; cdr3_aa: CASSPQGLEQFF
j_call: TRBJ2-3; d_call: TRBD1; clone_size: .; v_call: TRBV7-9; cdr3_nt: TGTGCCAGCGGCCCCCGACAGGGAGACACAGATACGCAGTATTTT; cdr3_aa: CASGPRQGDTDTQYF
j_call: TRBJ2-1; d_call: .; clone_size: many; v_call: TRBV6-5; cdr3_nt: TGTGCCAGCAGTTACACAACACTAGAGAATGAGCAGTTCTTC; cdr3_aa: CASSYTTLENEQFF
j_call: TRBJ2-1; d_call: TRBD1; clone_size: many; v_call: TRBV14; cdr3_nt: TGTGCCAGCAGCTGGGACAGGGTTAGTGAGCAGTTCTTC; cdr3_aa: CASSWDRVSEQFF
j_call: TRBJ2-7; d_call: TRBD2; clone_size: few; v_call: TRBV20-1; cdr3_nt: TGCAGTGCTTCAATTCGGACTAGCGGGAGTCACGAGCAGTACTTC; cdr3_aa: CSASIRTSGSHEQYF
j_call: TRBJ2-2; d_call: .; clone_size: few; v_call: TRBV20-1; cdr3_nt: TGCAGTGCTCAGAAGGAGCGTCCGAACACCGGGGAGCTGTTTTTT; cdr3_aa: CSAQKERPNTGELFF
j_call: TRBJ2-2; d_call: TRBD1; clone_size: .; v_call: TRBV18; cdr3_nt: TGTGCCAGCTCACCACGGGGACAGTCGAACACCGGGGAGCTGTTTTTT; cdr3_aa: CASSPRGQSNTGELFF
j_call: TRBJ1-2; d_call: .; clone_size: .; v_call: TRBV7-2; cdr3_nt: TGTGCCAGCAGCTTAGACAGTCTGCTTGGCTACACCTTC; cdr3_aa: CASSLDSLLGYTF
j_call: TRBJ2-6; d_call: .; clone_size: .; v_call: TRBV5-1; cdr3_nt: TGCGCCAGCAGCCGAATAATGGATGTCGCCAACGTCCTGACTTTC; cdr3_aa: CASSRIMDVANVLTF